This T cell receptor beta chain was retrieved from a study of beta chain features in type 1 diabetes. General observations from the study: There was a possibility that cDNA sequencing over-represented cells with high TCR expression.

The authors reverse transcribed all of the isolated RNA, so sequencing captured expressed TCRB transcripts. Deep immunoSEQ sequencing covered naive, central memory and regulatory T cell samples. Assay used: immunoSEQ multiplex PCR; TCRdb lists only in-frame clones, some missing. The data show 350,000 or so clones, around 19% seen once. The V gene's germline CDR1 is GTSNPN and CDR2 SVGIG (reference sequence). The CDR3 has 14 residues. V lost 2 bases and J lost 0, with 7 bases in between. For this clone: Its antigen is as yet unknown.

V usage is TRBV30 and J usage is TRBJ2-2; D uncertain. The sequenced sample consisted of naive CD4+ T cells from blood. The receptor's source is a woman aged 18-29 years in good health. CDR3 protein: CAWSKPPNTGELFF. In nucleotides, the CDR3 is TGTGCCTGGAGTAAGCCTCCGAACACCGGGGAGCTGTTTTTT. Full variable domain (missing parts from reference TRBV30 and TRBJ2-2): SQTIHQWPATLVQPVGSPLSLECTVEGTSNPNLYWYRQAAGRGLQLLFYSVGIGQISSEVPQNLSASRPQDRQFILSSKKLLLSDSGFYLCAWSKPPNTGELFFGEGSRLTVL.